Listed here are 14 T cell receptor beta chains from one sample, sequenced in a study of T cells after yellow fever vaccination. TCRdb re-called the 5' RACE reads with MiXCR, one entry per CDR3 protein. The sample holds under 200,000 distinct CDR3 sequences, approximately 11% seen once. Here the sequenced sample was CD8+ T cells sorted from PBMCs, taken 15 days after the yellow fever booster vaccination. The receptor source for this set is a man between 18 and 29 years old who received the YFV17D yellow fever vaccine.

The CDR3, as DNA: TGCGCCAGCAGCTTGGGCCCCAGGAGCTCCTACGAGCAGTACTTC. Its protein product is CASSLGPRSSYEQYF. The V gene is TRBV5-1, the J gene TRBJ2-7, with D uncertain. V was trimmed by 0 bases and J by 0 bases, leaving 10 bases between them. The CDR3 covers 15 residues. Germline assignment: CDR1 SGHRS and CDR2 YFSETQ.

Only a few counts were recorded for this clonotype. CDR3 loop: CASSTGPGDTQYF. CDR3 nucleotide sequence: TGTGCCAGCAGCACCGGACCCGGGGATACGCAGTATTTT. The rearrangement links TRBV14 to TRBJ2-3; no firm D call. V lost 5 bases, J lost 6 bases, and 12 bases lay in between. The CDR3 extends over 13 amino acids. CDR1 and CDR2 from the germline V gene are SGHDN and FVKESK. The variable domain in full, completed from reference TRBV14 and TRBJ2-3, reads EAGVTQFPSHSVIEKGQTVTLRCDPISGHDNLYWYRRVMGKEIKFLLHFVKESKQDESGMPNNRFLAERTGGTYSTLKVQPAELEDSGVYFCASSTGPGDTQYFGPGTRLTVL.

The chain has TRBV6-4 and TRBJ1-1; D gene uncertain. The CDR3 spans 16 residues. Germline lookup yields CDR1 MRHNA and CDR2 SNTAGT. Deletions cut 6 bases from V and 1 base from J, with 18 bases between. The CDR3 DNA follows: TGTGCCAGCAGCGAGGGCCCAGCCGAGGGGAACACTGAAGCTTTCTTT. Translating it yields CASSEGPAEGNTEAFF.

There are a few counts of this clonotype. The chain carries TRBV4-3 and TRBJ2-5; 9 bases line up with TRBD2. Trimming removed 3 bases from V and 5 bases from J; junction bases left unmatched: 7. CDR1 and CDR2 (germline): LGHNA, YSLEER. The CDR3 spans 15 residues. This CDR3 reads CASSQTSGGMETQYF. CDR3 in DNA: TGCGCCAGCAGCCAGACGAGCGGGGGGATGGAGACCCAGTACTTC.

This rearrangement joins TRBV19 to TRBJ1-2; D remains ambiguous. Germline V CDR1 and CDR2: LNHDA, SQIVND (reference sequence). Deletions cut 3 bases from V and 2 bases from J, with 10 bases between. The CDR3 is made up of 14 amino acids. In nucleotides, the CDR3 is TGTGCCAGTAGTATGGCCACCCTAAACTATGGCTACACCTTC. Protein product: CASSMATLNYGYTF.

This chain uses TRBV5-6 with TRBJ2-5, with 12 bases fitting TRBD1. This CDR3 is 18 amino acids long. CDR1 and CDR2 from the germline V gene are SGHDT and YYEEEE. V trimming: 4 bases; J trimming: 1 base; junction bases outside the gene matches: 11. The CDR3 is CASSNRDRGRWSQETQYF. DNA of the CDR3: TGTGCCAGCAGCAACCGGGACAGGGGGCGGTGGAGCCAAGAGACCCAGTACTTC. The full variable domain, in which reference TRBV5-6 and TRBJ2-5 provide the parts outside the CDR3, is DAGVTQSPTHLIKTRGQQVTLRCSPKSGHDTVSWYQQALGQGPQFIFQYYEEEERQRGNFPDRFSGHQFPNYSSELNVNALLLGDSALYLCASSNRDRGRWSQETQYFGPGTRLLVL.

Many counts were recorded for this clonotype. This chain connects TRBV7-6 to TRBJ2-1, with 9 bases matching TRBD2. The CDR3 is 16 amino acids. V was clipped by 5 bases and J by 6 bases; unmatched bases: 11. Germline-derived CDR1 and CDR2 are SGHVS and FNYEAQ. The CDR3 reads CASSPTSGGPANEQFF. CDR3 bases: TGTGCCAGCAGCCCTACAAGCGGGGGGCCCGCCAATGAGCAGTTCTTC.

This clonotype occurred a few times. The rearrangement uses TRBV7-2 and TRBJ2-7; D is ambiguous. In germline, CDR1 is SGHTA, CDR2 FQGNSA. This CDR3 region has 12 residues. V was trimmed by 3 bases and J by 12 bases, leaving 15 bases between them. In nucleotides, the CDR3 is TGTGCCAGCAGCTTCACCGGAAGTTGGCTGTACTTC. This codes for CASSFTGSWLYF.

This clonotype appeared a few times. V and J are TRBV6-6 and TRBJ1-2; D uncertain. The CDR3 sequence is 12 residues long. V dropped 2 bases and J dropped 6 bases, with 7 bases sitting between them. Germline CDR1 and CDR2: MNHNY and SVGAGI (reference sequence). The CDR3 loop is CASSYGVDGYTF. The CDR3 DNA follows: TGTGCCAGCAGTTACGGGGTAGATGGCTACACCTTC.

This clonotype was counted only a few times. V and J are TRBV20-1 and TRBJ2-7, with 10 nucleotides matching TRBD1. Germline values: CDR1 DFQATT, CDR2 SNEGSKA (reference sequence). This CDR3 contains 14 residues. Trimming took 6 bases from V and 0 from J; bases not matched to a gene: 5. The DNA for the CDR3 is TGCAGTGCGAGGGACAGGGGAAGCTCCTACGAGCAGTACGTC. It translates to CSARDRGSSYEQYV.

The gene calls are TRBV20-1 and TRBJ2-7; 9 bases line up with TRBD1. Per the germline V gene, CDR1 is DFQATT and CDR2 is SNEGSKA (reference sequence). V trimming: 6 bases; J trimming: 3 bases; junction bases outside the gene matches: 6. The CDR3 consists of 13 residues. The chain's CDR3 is CSAMGQGVYEQYV. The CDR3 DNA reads TGCAGTGCGATGGGACAGGGAGTCTACGAGCAGTACGTC.

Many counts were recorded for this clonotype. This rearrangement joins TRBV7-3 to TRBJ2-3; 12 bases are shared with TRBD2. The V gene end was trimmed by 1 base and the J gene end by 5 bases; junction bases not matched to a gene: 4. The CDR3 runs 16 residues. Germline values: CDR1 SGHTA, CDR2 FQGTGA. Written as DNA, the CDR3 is TGTGCCAGCAGCTTAAGACTAGCGGGGGAGGTAGATACGCAGTATTTT. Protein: CASSLRLAGEVDTQYF. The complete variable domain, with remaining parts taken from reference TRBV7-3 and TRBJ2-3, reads GAGVSQTPSNKVTEKGKYVELRCDPISGHTALYWYRQSLGQGPEFLIYFQGTGAADDSGLPNDRFFAVRPEGSVSTLKIQRTERGDSAVYLCASSLRLAGEVDTQYFGPGTRLTVL.

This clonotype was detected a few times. Here the CDR3 reads CASTPVGGAYGYTF. DNA of the CDR3: TGTGCCAGCACTCCAGTGGGGGGGGCCTATGGCTACACCTTC. The chain joins TRBV6-5 to TRBJ1-2, with D maybe TRBD1 (6 bases). The CDR3 is 14 residues long. Germline V gene sequence: CDR1 MNHEY, CDR2 SVGAGI. The V gene lost 7 bases and the J gene lost 4 bases, with 16 bases spanning the gap.

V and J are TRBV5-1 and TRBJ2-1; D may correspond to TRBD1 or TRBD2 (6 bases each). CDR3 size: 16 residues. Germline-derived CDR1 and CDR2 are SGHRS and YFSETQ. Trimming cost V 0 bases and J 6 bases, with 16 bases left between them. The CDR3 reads CASSLVPGARGNEQFF. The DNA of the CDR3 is TGCGCCAGCAGCTTGGTTCCGGGGGCCAGGGGCAATGAGCAGTTCTTC.